This TCR beta chain was captured in a study of CD8 T cells in ankylosing spondylitis (TCRdb year 2017). Regarding the research as a whole: To find TCR variants linked to disease, the study profiled T cell receptor beta repertoires in ankylosing spondylitis patients and healthy donors. The whole study cohort included 108 healthy donors and 25 ankylosing spondylitis patients. Peripheral blood samples were taken, and synovial fluid was additionally collected from ankylosing spondylitis patients. Broader findings and caveats from the paper: Some of the motif variants had been reported before in the synovial fluid and blood of reactive arthritis patients, a finding that suggests common disease-initiation mechanisms. According to the report, matched synovial fluid samples from ankylosing spondylitis patients were significantly enriched for the disease-linked clones. In peripheral blood, the disease-linked clones were found at relatively low frequencies and had a CD8+ phenotype. A TCR beta motif of several highly homologous amino acid variants appeared characteristic of blood from ankylosing spondylitis patients.

Sequenced using an Illumina HiSeq 2500. Quantitative 5'-RACE with molecular barcodes was the method used to prepare the TCR beta libraries. As for the authors' bioinformatics: A new computational method based on a probabilistic model of VDJ rearrangement was used to identify disease-linked TCR variants. Using fastp at Q25 and MiXCR, TCRdb reprocessed the public reads and kept productive beta chains. Merged by CDR3 protein, the rows form single entries marked with the most common genes and DNA. The V and J calls were not made by the authors but by TCRdb's processing. Across this sample there are around 210,000 distinct CDR3 sequences, with approximately 7.6% seen only once. Of the sample, around 4.9% falls within the top ten clones. The germline V gene encodes CDR1 MDHEN and CDR2 SYDVKM. From its cysteine to its phenylalanine, the CDR3 spans 14 amino acids. Only the CDR3 DNA is retained, 42 bases long and in frame from the first base. V and J are truncated by 8 bases and 4 bases respectively, leaving an intervening sequence of 17 bases.

Many counts were recorded for this clonotype. The specificity of this receptor is unknown. One base away there is no much larger clone; base qualities are not given. The sequence links TRBV28 to TRBJ1-2, with TRBD1 perhaps the D gene, on 5 matching bases. The source material was blood, either unsorted or a sorted T cell fraction (not recorded which). The clonotype comes from a female donor with ankylosing spondylitis or in good health (not recorded which). CDR3 sequence: CASAGQGATYGYTF. The nucleotide sequence reads as follows: TGTGCCAGCGCGGGTCAAGGGGCTACCTATGGCTACACCTTC.